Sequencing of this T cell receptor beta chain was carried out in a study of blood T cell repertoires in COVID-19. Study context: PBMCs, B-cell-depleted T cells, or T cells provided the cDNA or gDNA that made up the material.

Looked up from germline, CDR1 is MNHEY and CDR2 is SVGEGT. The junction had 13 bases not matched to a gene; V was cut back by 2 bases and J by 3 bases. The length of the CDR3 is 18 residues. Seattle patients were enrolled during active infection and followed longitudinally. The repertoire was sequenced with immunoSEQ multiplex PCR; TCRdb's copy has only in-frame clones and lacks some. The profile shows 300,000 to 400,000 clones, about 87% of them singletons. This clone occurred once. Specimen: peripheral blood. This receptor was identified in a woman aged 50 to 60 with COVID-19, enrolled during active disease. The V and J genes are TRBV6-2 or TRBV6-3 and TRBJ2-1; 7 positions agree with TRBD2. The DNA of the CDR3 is TGTGCCAGCAGTTACGAGCCCATTCGCGGGAGCAACTACAATGAGCAGTTCTTC. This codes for CASSYEPIRGSNYNEQFF.